The 25 T cell receptor beta chains below come from one sample, sequenced in a study of T cell changes during pregnancy in multiple sclerosis. Method: immunoSEQ multiplex PCR; TCRdb's copy keeps in-frame clones and lacks some. The sample records more than 100,000 clones, 92% being singletons. The sample was peripheral blood, taken after pregnancy. These receptors were taken from a female donor with multiple sclerosis, enrolled in a pregnancy study.

The chain uses TRBV5-4 and TRBJ1-1; the D gene is possibly TRBD1 (6 bases). Germline V gene sequence: CDR1 SGHNT, CDR2 YYREEE (reference sequence). Trimming took 7 bases from V and 4 from J, leaving 14 bases between them. This CDR3 contains 13 residues. CDR3 in amino acids: CASHRVTVTEAFF. The CDR3 DNA reads TGTGCCAGCCACAGGGTGACCGTCACTGAAGCTTTCTTT. The variable domain in full, completed from reference TRBV5-4 and TRBJ1-1, reads ETGVTQSPTHLIKTRGQQVTLRCSSQSGHNTVSWYQQALGQGPQFIFQYYREEENGRGNFPPRFSGLQFPNYSSELNVNALELDDSALYLCASHRVTVTEAFFGQGTRLTVV.

The J gene is TRBJ2-7, the V gene TRBV2, with D possibly TRBD2 on 6 matching bases. The CDR3 runs 16 residues. V shed 3 bases and J shed 0 bases, with 15 bases lying between them. Looked up from germline, CDR1 is SNHLY and CDR2 is FYNNEI. The chain's CDR3 is CASSEMGGVLSYEQYF. In nucleotides, the CDR3 is TGTGCCAGCAGTGAGATGGGGGGTGTTCTCTCCTACGAGCAGTACTTC.

The chain has TRBV15 and TRBJ2-7; 8 positions agree with TRBD1. In germline, CDR1 is LNHNV, CDR2 YYDKDF (reference sequence). V shed 1 base and J 6 bases; nucleotides not matched to a gene: 8. This CDR3 spans 15 amino acids. In DNA, the CDR3 is TGTGCCACCAGCAGAGCTGGGCAGGGGGCCTCCGAGCAGTACTTC. Translation gives CATSRAGQGASEQYF.

This CDR3 reads CASSEAKSSGPSSSYSYNEQFF. CDR3 bases: TGTGCCAGCAGTGAAGCGAAGTCGAGCGGTCCTTCTTCTTCTTACTCCTACAATGAGCAGTTCTTC. V and J are TRBV2 and TRBJ2-1, with D possibly TRBD2 on 5 matching bases. With 0 bases removed from V and 0 bases from J, the gap between germline ends came to 27 bases. From germline, CDR1 is SNHLY and CDR2 FYNNEI. The CDR3 is 22 amino acids.

This chain links TRBV7-6 with TRBJ1-2; the D gene is possibly TRBD1 (5 bases). V was cut by 1 base and J by 2 bases, with 8 bases left in between. The CDR3 runs to 14 residues. In germline, CDR1 is SGHVS, CDR2 FNYEAQ. CDR3 sequence (DNA): TGTGCCAGCAGCTTAGGAGACAGAAACTATGGCTACACCTTC. This sequence encodes CASSLGDRNYGYTF.

The V call is TRBV10-2, the J call TRBJ2-7; tentative D call: TRBD1 (5 bases). Trimming pared 7 bases from V and 9 bases from J, leaving 16 bases between. Germline values: CDR1 WSHSY, CDR2 SAAADI. This CDR3 has 12 amino acids. The DNA of the CDR3 is TGCGCCAGCACCGAACCCCCAGGGTGGCAGTACTTC. Encoded protein: CASTEPPGWQYF.

The chain carries TRBV28 and TRBJ1-1; the D gene is possibly TRBD1 (6 bases). The CDR3 runs 13 residues. From germline, CDR1 is MDHEN and CDR2 SYDVKM. V lost 6 bases and J 5 bases, leaving 13 bases between the germline ends. DNA for the CDR3: TGTGCCAGCAGCCTCGGACAGTGGACTGAAGCTTTCTTT. It codes for CASSLGQWTEAFF. Full variable domain (outside the CDR3, taken from reference TRBV28 and TRBJ1-1): DVKVTQSSRYLVKRTGEKVFLECVQDMDHENMFWYRQDPGLGLRLIYFSYDVKMKEKGDIPEGYSVSREKKERFSLILESASTNQTSMYLCASSLGQWTEAFFGQGTRLTVV.

The chain uses TRBV5-4 and TRBJ1-4; TRBD1 matches 10 bases. The CDR3 runs 15 residues. The V segment lost 0 bases and the J segment 6 bases; nucleotides outside the gene matches: 2. Germline assignment: CDR1 SGHNT and CDR2 YYREEE (reference sequence). This chain's CDR3 is CASSLGTGGYEKLFF. The CDR3, as DNA: TGTGCCAGCAGCTTGGGGACAGGGGGATATGAAAAACTGTTTTTT.

This clone came up many times. DNA of the CDR3: TGTGCCAGCAGTCATAGACGGGACTATGGCTACACCTTC. This translates into CASSHRRDYGYTF. The chain has TRBV2 and TRBJ1-2; no clear D gene. Germline CDR1 and CDR2: SNHLY and FYNNEI. V lost 5 bases to trimming and J lost 3 bases, with 10 bases between them. CDR3 size: 13 residues.

This rearrangement joins TRBV2 to TRBJ1-5; 10 bases fit TRBD1. Germline CDR1 reads SNHLY; CDR2 reads FYNNEI. The V gene end was trimmed by 8 bases and the J gene end by 6 bases; junction bases not matched to a gene: 10. The CDR3 totals 15 residues. The chain's CDR3 is CASGGGQGIGQPQHF. CDR3 nucleotides: TGTGCCAGCGGAGGGGGACAGGGGATCGGTCAGCCCCAGCATTTT.

This clone was seen only once. This chain links TRBV19 with TRBJ2-2, with D possibly TRBD1 on 5 matching bases. Trimming removed 6 bases from V and 6 bases from J, with 11 bases in between. Germline V gives CDR1 LNHDA, CDR2 SQIVND (reference sequence). The CDR3 is made up of 13 amino acids. The chain's CDR3 is CASSPQVSGELFF. The CDR3 DNA is TGTGCCAGTAGCCCACAGGTGTCCGGGGAGCTGTTTTTT.

V is TRBV7-3 and J is TRBJ2-1, with TRBD2 matching over 9 bases. The CDR3 consists of 16 residues. J lost 5 bases, V lost 1 base, and 6 bases had no gene match. Germline CDR1 and CDR2: SGHTA and FQGTGA. CDR3 in DNA: TGTGCCAGCAGCTTAAGCGGCGGGGGGGCGAACAATGAGCAGTTCTTC. Translating it yields CASSLSGGGANNEQFF.

The V gene is TRBV19, the J gene TRBJ1-1; the match to TRBD1 covers 7 bases. Trimming took 4 bases from V and 4 from J; bases not matched to a gene: 6. The CDR3 extends over 14 amino acids. CDR1 and CDR2 (germline): LNHDA, SQIVND (reference sequence). DNA for the CDR3: TGTGCCAGTAGTACGACAGGGATCGGCACTGAAGCTTTCTTT. This translates into CASSTTGIGTEAFF.

The chain combines TRBV2 with TRBJ2-7; 8 nucleotides align to TRBD1. Trimming cost V 5 bases and J 2 bases; bases outside gene matches: 14. This CDR3 is built from 17 residues. Per the germline V gene, CDR1 is SNHLY and CDR2 is FYNNEI. The CDR3 DNA reads TGTGCCAGCAGTTATAGGACAGGGACGACCTTGGCCTACGAGCAGTACTTC. It yields the protein CASSYRTGTTLAYEQYF.

The rearrangement joins TRBV2 to TRBJ2-6; 11 nucleotides line up with TRBD1. The CDR3 covers 15 residues. Germline V gene sequence: CDR1 SNHLY, CDR2 FYNNEI. The V gene end was trimmed by 7 bases and the J gene end by 9 bases; junction bases not matched to a gene: 8. CDR3 in DNA: TGTGCCAGCAATCCCGGGACAGGGGGAGTCAACGTCCTGACTTTC. Protein: CASNPGTGGVNVLTF.

This clone showed up just once. The gene calls are TRBV2 and TRBJ2-1, with 7 bases matching TRBD1. CDR1 is SNHLY and CDR2 is FYNNEI in the germline V gene. The CDR3 totals 17 residues. J gave up 0 bases and V 6 bases, and 11 bases lay outside the gene matches. The CDR3: CASSERTGRSSYNEQFF. In DNA, the CDR3 is TGTGCCAGCAGCGAACGGACAGGTCGGAGCTCCTACAATGAGCAGTTCTTC.

The V and J genes are TRBV6-5 and TRBJ2-4; D possibly corresponds to TRBD1 (6 bases). There are 14 residues in the CDR3. V lost 0 bases to trimming and J lost 7 bases, with 10 bases between them. Germline values: CDR1 MNHEY, CDR2 SVGAGI. The CDR3 loop reads CASSYSRGLNIQYF. The CDR3, as DNA: TGTGCCAGCAGTTACTCCAGGGGCTTGAACATTCAGTACTTC.

V usage is TRBV5-1 and J usage is TRBJ2-2; 9 bases fit TRBD1. The V gene's germline CDR1 is SGHRS and CDR2 YFSETQ. This CDR3 region has 15 residues. J lost 5 bases, V lost 5 bases, and 7 bases had no gene match. CDR3 sequence (DNA): TGCGCCAGCAGTCAAAGACAGGGGGAAACCGGGGAGCTGTTTTTT. Translating it yields CASSQRQGETGELFF.

As concerns this clone: Other nucleotide sequences in the sample specify the same CDR3. The chain has TRBV5-1 and TRBJ2-3; 14 nucleotides match TRBD2. This CDR3 region has 16 residues. Trimming removed 0 bases from V and 4 bases from J; junction bases left unmatched: 1. Germline CDR1 is SGHRS and CDR2 is YFSETQ. The CDR3: CASSLGLAGGADTQYF. CDR3 bases: TGCGCCAGCAGCTTGGGACTAGCGGGGGGGGCAGATACGCAGTATTTT.

This chain uses TRBV6-1 with TRBJ1-5, with D possibly being TRBD1 (5 bases). This CDR3 region has 13 residues. Germline CDR1 and CDR2: MNHNS and SASEGT. V lost 4 bases to trimming and J lost 4 bases, with 8 bases between them. The CDR3 protein is CASSGTYNQPQHF. The CDR3 nucleotides are TGTGCCAGCAGTGGGACATATAATCAGCCCCAGCATTTT.

The chain joins TRBV11-2 to TRBJ1-2; no clear D gene. Germline lookup yields CDR1 SGHAT and CDR2 FQNNGV. The CDR3 is 15 amino acids. V lost 1 base, J lost 2 bases, and 11 bases lay in between. The chain's CDR3 is CASSLGRSLNYGYTF. The CDR3 DNA reads as TGTGCCAGCAGCTTAGGCAGAAGTTTAAACTATGGCTACACCTTC. The full variable domain, with the rest looked up from reference TRBV11-2 and TRBJ1-2, is EAGVAQSPRYKIIEKRQSVAFWCNPISGHATLYWYQQILGQGPKLLIQFQNNGVVDDSQLPKDRFSAERLKGVDSTLKIQPAKLEDSAVYLCASSLGRSLNYGYTFGSGTRLTVV.

The genes are TRBV12-5 and TRBJ2-1; 9 bases map to TRBD2. Germline lookup yields CDR1 LGHNT and CDR2 FRNRAP. The CDR3 contains 16 residues. Trimming took 0 bases from V and 8 from J; bases not matched to a gene: 8. The CDR3 DNA is TGTGCTAGTGGTTTGGTACTTGCGGGAGGGTCCGATGAGCAGTTCTTC. Translating gives CASGLVLAGGSDEQFF.

The rearrangement joins TRBV28 to TRBJ1-1; 11 bases map to TRBD1. The CDR3 extends over 17 amino acids. Per the germline V gene, CDR1 is MDHEN and CDR2 is SYDVKM. With V trimmed by 6 bases and J by 0 bases, 9 bases remained unmatched. CDR3 region: CASRSVVDRGLNTEAFF. The CDR3 nucleotides are TGTGCCAGCAGGAGTGTGGTGGACAGGGGGCTGAACACTGAAGCTTTCTTT.

V usage is TRBV19 and J usage is TRBJ2-1; 12 bases are a match to TRBD2. Germline V CDR1 and CDR2: LNHDA, SQIVND (reference sequence). There are 14 residues in the CDR3. The V segment lost 5 bases and the J segment 9 bases; nucleotides outside the gene matches: 5. CDR3: CASSALAGGFEQFF. In DNA, the CDR3 is TGTGCCAGTAGTGCCCTAGCGGGAGGGTTTGAGCAGTTCTTC.

For the CDR3, the DNA is TGTGCCAGCAGCGTAATAGGCGGGGGGGCTAGCAATGAGCAGTTCTTC. As protein: CASSVIGGGASNEQFF. The V call is TRBV9, the J call TRBJ2-1; 9 bases agree with TRBD2. The CDR3 has 16 residues. Germline CDR1 is SGDLS and CDR2 is YYNGEE. The V segment lost 1 base and the J segment 6 bases; nucleotides outside the gene matches: 8. Full variable domain (outside the CDR3, taken from reference TRBV9 and TRBJ2-1): DSGVTQTPKHLITATGQRVTLRCSPRSGDLSVYWYQQSLDQGLQFLIQYYNGEERAKGNILERFSAQQFPDLHSELNLSSLELGDSALYFCASSVIGGGASNEQFFGPGTRLTVL.